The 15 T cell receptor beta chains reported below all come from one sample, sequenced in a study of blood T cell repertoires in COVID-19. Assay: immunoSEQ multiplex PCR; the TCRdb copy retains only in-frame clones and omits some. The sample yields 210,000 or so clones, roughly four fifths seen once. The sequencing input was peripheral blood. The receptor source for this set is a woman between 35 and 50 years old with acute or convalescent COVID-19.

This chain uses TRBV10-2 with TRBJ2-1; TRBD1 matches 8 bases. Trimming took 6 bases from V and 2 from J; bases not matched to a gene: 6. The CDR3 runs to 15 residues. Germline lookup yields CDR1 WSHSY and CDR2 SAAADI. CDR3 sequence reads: CASSRTGSTYNEQFF. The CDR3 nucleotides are TGCGCCAGCAGCCGGACAGGGTCGACCTACAATGAGCAGTTCTTC.

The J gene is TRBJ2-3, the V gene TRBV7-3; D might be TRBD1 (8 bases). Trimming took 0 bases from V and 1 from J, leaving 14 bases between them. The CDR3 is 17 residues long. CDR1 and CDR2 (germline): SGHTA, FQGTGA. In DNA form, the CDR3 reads TGTGCCAGCAGCTTAACGCCAACAGGGGGGGGCACAGATACGCAGTATTTT. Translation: CASSLTPTGGGTDTQYF.

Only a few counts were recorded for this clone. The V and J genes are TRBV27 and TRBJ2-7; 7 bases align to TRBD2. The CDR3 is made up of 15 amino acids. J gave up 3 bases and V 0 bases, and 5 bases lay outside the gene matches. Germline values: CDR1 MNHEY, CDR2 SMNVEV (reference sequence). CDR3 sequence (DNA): TGTGCCAGCAGTTTATCTGAGGGAGGGGACTACGAGCAGTACTTC. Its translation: CASSLSEGGDYEQYF.

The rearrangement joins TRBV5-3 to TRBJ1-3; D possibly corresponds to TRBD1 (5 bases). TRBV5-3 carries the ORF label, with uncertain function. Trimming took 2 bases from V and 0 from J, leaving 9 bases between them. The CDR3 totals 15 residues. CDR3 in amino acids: CARSFRVLSGNTIYF. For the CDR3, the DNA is TGTGCCAGAAGCTTCAGGGTCCTCTCTGGAAACACCATATATTTT.

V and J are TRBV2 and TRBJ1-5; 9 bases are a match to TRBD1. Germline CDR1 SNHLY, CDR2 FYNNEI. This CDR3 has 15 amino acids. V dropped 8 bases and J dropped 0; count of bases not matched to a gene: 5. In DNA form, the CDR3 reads TGTGCCAGCGGTCGGACAGGGGTTAGCAATCAGCCCCAGCATTTT. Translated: CASGRTGVSNQPQHF. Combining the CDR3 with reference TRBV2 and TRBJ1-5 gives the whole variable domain EPEVTQTPSHQVTQMGQEVILRCVPISNHLYFYWYRQILGQKVEFLVSFYNNEISEKSEIFDDQFSVERPDGSNFTLKIRSTKLEDSAMYFCASGRTGVSNQPQHFGDGTRLSIL.

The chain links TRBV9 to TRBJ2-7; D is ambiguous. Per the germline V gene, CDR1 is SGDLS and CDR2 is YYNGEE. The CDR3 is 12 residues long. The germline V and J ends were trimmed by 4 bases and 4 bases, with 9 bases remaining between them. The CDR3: CASSSSDYEQYF. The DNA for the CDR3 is TGTGCCAGCAGCTCGAGCGATTACGAGCAGTACTTC.

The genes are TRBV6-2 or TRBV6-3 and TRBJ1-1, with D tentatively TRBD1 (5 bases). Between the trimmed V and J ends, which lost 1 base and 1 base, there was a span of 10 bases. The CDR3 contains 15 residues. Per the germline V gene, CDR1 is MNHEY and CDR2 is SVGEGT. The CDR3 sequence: CASSYLSRANTEAFF. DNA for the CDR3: TGTGCCAGCAGTTACTTGAGCAGGGCGAACACTGAAGCTTTCTTT.

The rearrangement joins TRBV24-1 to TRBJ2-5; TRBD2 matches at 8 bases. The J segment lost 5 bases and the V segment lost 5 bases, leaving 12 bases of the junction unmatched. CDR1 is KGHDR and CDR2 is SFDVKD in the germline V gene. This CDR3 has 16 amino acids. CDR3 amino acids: CATSVGSGLGGETQYF. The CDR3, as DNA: TGTGCCACCAGTGTAGGGTCGGGACTAGGGGGGGAGACCCAGTACTTC.

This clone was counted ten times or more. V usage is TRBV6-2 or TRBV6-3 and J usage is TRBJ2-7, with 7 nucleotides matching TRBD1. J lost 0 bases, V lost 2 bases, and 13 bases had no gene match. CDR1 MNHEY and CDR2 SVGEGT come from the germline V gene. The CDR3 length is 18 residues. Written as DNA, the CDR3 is TGTGCCAGCAGTTACGAACAGGGGAGTAACCCCAACTCCTACGAGCAGTACTTC. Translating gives CASSYEQGSNPNSYEQYF.

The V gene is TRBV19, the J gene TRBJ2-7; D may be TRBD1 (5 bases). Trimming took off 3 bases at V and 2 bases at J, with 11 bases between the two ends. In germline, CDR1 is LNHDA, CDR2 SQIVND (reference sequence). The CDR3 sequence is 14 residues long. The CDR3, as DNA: TGTGCCAGTAGTATTAATCGCAGGGCCTACGAGCAGTACTTC. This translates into CASSINRRAYEQYF.

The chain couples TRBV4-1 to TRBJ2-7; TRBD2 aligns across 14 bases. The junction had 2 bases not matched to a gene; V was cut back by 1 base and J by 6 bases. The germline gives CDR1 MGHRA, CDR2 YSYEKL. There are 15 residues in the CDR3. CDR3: CASSQGGLAGGEQYF. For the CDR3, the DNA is TGCGCCAGCAGCCAAGGTGGACTAGCGGGAGGCGAGCAGTACTTC.

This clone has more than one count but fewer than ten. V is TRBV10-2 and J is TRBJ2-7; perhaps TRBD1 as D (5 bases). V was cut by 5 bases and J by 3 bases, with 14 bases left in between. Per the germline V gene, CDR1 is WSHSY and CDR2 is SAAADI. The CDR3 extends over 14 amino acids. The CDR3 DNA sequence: TGCGCCAGCAGTCAAGCAAGGGGCGTCTACGAGCAGTACTTC. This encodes CASSQARGVYEQYF.

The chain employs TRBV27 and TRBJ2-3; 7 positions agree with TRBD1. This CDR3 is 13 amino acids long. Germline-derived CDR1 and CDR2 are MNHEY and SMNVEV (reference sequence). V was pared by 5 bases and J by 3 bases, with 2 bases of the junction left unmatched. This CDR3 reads CASSLGQTDTQYF. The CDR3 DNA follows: TGTGCCAGCAGTCTGGGACAGACAGATACGCAGTATTTT.

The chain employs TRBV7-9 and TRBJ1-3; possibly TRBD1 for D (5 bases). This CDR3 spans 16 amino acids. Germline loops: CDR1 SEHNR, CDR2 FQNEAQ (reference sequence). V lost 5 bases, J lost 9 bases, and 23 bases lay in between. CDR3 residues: CASSPPPRAWGVTIYF. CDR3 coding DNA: TGTGCCAGCAGCCCACCCCCCAGGGCTTGGGGGGTCACCATATATTTT.

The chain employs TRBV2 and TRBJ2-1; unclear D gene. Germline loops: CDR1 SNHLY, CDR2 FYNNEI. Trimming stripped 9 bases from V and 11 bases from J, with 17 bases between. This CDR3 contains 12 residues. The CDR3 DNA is TGTGCCAGTTCCACTCCCCCCCATCAGCAGTTCTTC. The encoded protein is CASSTPPHQQFF.